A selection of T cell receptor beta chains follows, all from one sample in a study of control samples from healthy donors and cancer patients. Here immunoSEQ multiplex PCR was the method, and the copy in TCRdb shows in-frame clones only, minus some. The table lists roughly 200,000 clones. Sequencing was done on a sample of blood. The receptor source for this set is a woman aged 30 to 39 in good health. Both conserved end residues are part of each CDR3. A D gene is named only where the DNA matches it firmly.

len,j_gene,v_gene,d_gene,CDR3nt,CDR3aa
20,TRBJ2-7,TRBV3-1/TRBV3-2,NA,TGTGCCAGCAGCCAAGGAAATTTTTTTGCGGCGGCTCCGCGGGGCTACGAGCAGTACTTC,CASSQGNFFAAAPRGYEQYF
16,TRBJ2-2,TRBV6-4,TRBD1,TGTGCCAGCAGTGACTCAGGGACAGGGAACACCGGGGAGCTGTTTTTT,CASSDSGTGNTGELFF
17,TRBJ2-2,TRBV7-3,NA,TGTGCCAGCAGCTTAACACCGGACCTGCGGGGCACCGGGGAGCTGTTTTTT,CASSLTPDLRGTGELFF
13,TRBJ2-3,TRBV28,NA,TGTGCCAGCAGTTTCTCCGGGGGCGGAACGCAGTATTTT,CASSFSGGGTQYF
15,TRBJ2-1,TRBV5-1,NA,TGCGCCAGCAGCTTGGCGGCAGGGTTCTACAATGAGCAGTTCTTC,CASSLAAGFYNEQFF
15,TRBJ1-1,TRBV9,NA,TGTGCCAGCAGCACTCAGCAGGGACCCAACACTGAAGCTTTCTTT,CASSTQQGPNTEAFF
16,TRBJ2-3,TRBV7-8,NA,TGTGCCAGCAGCCTCCTTACGGCGGGGGCGGGAGATACGCAGTATTTT,CASSLLTAGAGDTQYF
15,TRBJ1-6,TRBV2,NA,TGTGCCAGCAGTGACAGTTGGGGCATTGACTCACCCCTCCACTTT,CASSDSWGIDSPLHF
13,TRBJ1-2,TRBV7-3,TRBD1,TGTGCCAGCAGCTTTTCAGGGGGGAGCGGCTACACCTTC,CASSFSGGSGYTF
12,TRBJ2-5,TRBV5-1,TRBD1,TGCGCCAGCCGGGACAGCCAAGAGACCCAGTACTTC,CASRDSQETQYF
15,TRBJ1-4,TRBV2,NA,TGTGCCAGCAGTGAAAGGGTCGGTCAGATCGAAAAACTGTTTTTT,CASSERVGQIEKLFF
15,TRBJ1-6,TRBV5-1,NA,TGCGCCAGCAGCTTTCGCTCGCCCTATAATTCACCCCTCCACTTT,CASSFRSPYNSPLHF
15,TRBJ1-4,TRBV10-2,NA,TGCGCCAGCAGTGAGTCGTTCAGGGTCAACGAAAAACTGTTTTTT,CASSESFRVNEKLFF
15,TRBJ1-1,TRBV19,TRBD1,TGTGCCAGTAGTATATCGGCAGGGGGTTACACTGAAGCTTTCTTT,CASSISAGGYTEAFF
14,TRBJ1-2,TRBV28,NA,TGTGCCAGCAGTTCATCCACAGAGAACTATGGCTACACCTTC,CASSSSTENYGYTF
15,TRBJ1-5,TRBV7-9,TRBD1,TGTGCCAGCAGTTCGGGACAGGGTAGCAATCAGCCCCAGCATTTT,CASSSGQGSNQPQHF
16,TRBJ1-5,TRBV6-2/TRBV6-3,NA,TGTGCCAGCAGTTACGCCAGGGGCTATAGCAATCAGCCCCAGCATTTT,CASSYARGYSNQPQHF
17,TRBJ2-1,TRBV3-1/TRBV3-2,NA,TGTGCCAGCTTCCCTGAAGGGTGGCGGGGTGGGGAGGATGAGCAGTTCTTC,CASFPEGWRGGEDEQFF
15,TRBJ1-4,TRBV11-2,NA,TGTGCCAGCAGCTTCCGAGGGCCAACTAATGAAAAACTGTTTTTT,CASSFRGPTNEKLFF
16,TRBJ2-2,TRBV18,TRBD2,TGTGCCAGCTCACTGAGACTAGCGGGGGACACCGGGGAGCTGTTTTTT,CASSLRLAGDTGELFF
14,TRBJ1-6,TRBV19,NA,TGTGCCAGTATTGGACGGACGGGAGATTCACCCCTCCACTTT,CASIGRTGDSPLHF
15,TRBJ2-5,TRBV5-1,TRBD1,TGCGCCAGCAGCAACCAAAAAGGGGGCGGAGAGACCCAGTACTTC,CASSNQKGGGETQYF
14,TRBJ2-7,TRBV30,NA,TGTGCCTGGAGTAAGGGGGATCCCCCCTACGAGCAGTACTTC,CAWSKGDPPYEQYF
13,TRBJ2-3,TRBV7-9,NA,TGTGCCAGCAGCTTAGCCCCTAGCGATACGCAGTATTTT,CASSLAPSDTQYF
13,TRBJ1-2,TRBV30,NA,TGTGCCTGGAGCGCGACAGGTAGCGGTGGCTACACCTTC,CAWSATGSGGYTF
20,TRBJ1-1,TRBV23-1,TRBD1,TGCGCCAGTCCGACAGGGGGCTACAATATCCCCCCAATCTCCAACACTGAAGCTTTCTTT,CASPTGGYNIPPISNTEAFF
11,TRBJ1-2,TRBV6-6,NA,TGTGCCAGCTGGGGCGGCTATGGCTACACCTTC,CASWGGYGYTF
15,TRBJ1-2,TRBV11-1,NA,TGTGCCAGCAGCCCCCAGGACGGTCCTAACTATGGCTACACCTTC,CASSPQDGPNYGYTF
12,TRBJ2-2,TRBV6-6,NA,TGTGCCAGCAGTTACGGTACCGGGGAGCTGTTTTTT,CASSYGTGELFF
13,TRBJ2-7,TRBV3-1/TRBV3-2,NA,TGTGCCAGCATCCCAGACGGCTCCTACGAGCAGTACTTC,CASIPDGSYEQYF
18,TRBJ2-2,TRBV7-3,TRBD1,TGTGCCAGCAGCGGTTCAGGACAGGGGGCGTTGGGCACCGGGGAGCTGTTTTTT,CASSGSGQGALGTGELFF
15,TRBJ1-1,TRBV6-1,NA,TGTGCCAGCAGTTCCCATCGGTCCGAACAACCCGAAACTTTCTTT,CASSSHRSEQPETFF
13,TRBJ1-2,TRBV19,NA,TGTGCCAGTAGTATTTCCGCGGCAGATGGCTACACCTTC,CASSISAADGYTF
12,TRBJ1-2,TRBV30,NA,TGTGCCTGGAGGGACGGCCTTAATGGCTACACCTTC,CAWRDGLNGYTF
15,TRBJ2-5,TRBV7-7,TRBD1,TGTGCTAGCAGCCCGAACAGGGGTGGACAAGAGACCCAGTACTTC,CASSPNRGGQETQYF
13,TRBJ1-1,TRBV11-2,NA,TGTGCCAGCAGCTTGGGACAGAACACTGAAGCTTTCTTT,CASSLGQNTEAFF
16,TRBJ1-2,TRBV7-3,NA,TGTGCCAGCAGCTTAACTTCGGGGGTACCGGCCTATGGCTACACCTTC,CASSLTSGVPAYGYTF
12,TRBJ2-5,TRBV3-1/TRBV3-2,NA,TGTGCCAGCAGCCGAAACCAAGAGACCCAGTACTTC,CASSRNQETQYF
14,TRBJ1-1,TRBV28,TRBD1,TGTGCCAGCAGTTTGACAGGGAGGGGCACTGAAGCTTTCTTT,CASSLTGRGTEAFF
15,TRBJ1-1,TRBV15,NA,TGTGCCACCAGCAGAGATGATCTAACGAACACTGAAGCTTTCTTT,CATSRDDLTNTEAFF
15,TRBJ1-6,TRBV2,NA,TGTGCCAGCCAAAGGTCAAGTACCGATAATTCACCCCTCCACTTT,CASQRSSTDNSPLHF
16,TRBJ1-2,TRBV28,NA,TGTGCCAGCAGTCCCAGGGGCTACCGGGGGAACTATGGCTACACCTTC,CASSPRGYRGNYGYTF
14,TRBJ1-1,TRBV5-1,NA,TGCGCCAGCAGCTTTGGAGGGGGGTACACTGAAGCTTTCTTT,CASSFGGGYTEAFF
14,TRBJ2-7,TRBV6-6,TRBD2,TGTGCCAGCAGTGTAAGCGGGGATTTCTACGAGCAGTACTTC,CASSVSGDFYEQYF
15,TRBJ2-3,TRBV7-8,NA,TGTGCCAGCAGCTTAGGCGGGCCCAGCACAGATACGCAGTATTTT,CASSLGGPSTDTQYF
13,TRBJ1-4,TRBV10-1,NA,TGCGCCAGCAGTGAAACCGGGGACGAAAAACTGTTTTTT,CASSETGDEKLFF
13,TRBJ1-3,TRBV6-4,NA,TGTGCCAGCAGTGCTGGGGCCGGAAACACCATATATTTT,CASSAGAGNTIYF
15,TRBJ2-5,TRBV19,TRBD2,TGTGCCAGTAGTAAGGCTAGCGGGGGGGCGAAGACCCAGTACTTC,CASSKASGGAKTQYF
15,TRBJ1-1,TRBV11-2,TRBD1,TGTGCCAGCATACGTACAGGGGGGATTTTGACTGAAGCTTTCTTT,CASIRTGGILTEAFF
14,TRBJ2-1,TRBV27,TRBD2,TGTGCCAGCAGCCGGGAACGACTAGCAGCTGAGCAGTTCTTC,CASSRERLAAEQFF